The T cell receptor beta chain under discussion was sequenced for a study of technical replicates of blood from a few donors. The repertoire was sequenced with immunoSEQ multiplex PCR; TCRdb's copy has only in-frame clones and lacks some. The sample contains 95,000 or so clones, roughly 95% of which appear only once. The TCR comes from a human donor in good health. Material: T cells isolated from PBMCs.

The CDR3 spells CASGLAGGYNEQFF. CDR3 bases: TGTGCCAGCGGACTAGCGGGAGGGTACAATGAGCAGTTCTTC. The V and J genes are TRBV7-3 and TRBJ2-1, with TRBD2 matching over 15 bases. Germline V gene lookup returns CDR1 SGHTA and CDR2 FQGTGA. With V trimmed by 8 bases and J by 4 bases, 0 bases remained unmatched. CDR3 length: 14 amino acids.